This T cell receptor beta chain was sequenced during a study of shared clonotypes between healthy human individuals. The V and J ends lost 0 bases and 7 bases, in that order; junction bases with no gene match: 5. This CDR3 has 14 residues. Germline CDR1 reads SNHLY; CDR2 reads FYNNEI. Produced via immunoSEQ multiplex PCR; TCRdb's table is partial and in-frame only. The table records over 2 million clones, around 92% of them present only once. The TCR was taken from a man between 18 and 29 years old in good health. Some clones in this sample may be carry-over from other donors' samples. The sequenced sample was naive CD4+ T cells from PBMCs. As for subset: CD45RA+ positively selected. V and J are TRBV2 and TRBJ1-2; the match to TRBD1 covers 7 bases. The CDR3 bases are TGTGCCAGCAGTGAAGCGGGGACAGCTGCTGGCTACACCTTC. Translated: CASSEAGTAAGYTF.